The rows below give T cell receptor beta chains drawn from one sample of a study of T cells after yellow fever vaccination. In TCRdb, the 5' RACE reads were re-called with MiXCR into one record per CDR3 protein. Counted here are under 300,000 distinct CDR3 sequences, roughly 7.2% occurring once; the ten biggest clones make up about 0.9%. The source was CD4+ T cells sorted from PBMCs, collected 15 days after the yellow fever booster vaccination. These receptors were collected from a man younger than 45 who received the YFV17D yellow fever vaccine. Both conserved end residues are part of each CDR3. The D gene is left open where the match is weak. Only some rows state a clone size, as once, few, many or a class for expanded clones.

CASSSGTGNQPQHF TGTGCCAGCAGCTCCGGGACAGGCAATCAGCCCCAGCATTTT TRBJ1-5 TRBD1 many TRBV5-6
CASSSNGLHGETQYF TGTGCCAGCAGCTCAAACGGACTGCACGGAGAGACCCAGTACTTC TRBJ2-5 . many TRBV7-2
CSAPRREQETQYF TGCAGTGCCCCCCGGCGAGAACAAGAGACCCAGTACTTC TRBJ2-5 . many TRBV20-1
CSARDVGRVETQYF TGCAGTGCTAGAGATGTAGGGAGGGTAGAGACCCAGTACTTC TRBJ2-5 TRBD2 . TRBV20-1
CSAQGRGVNEQFF TGCAGTGCTCAGGGTCGGGGGGTAAATGAGCAGTTCTTC TRBJ2-1 TRBD2 . TRBV20-1
CASSRPTDTQYF TGTGCCAGCAGTAGACCCACAGATACGCAGTATTTT TRBJ2-3 . . TRBV6-2/TRBV6-3
CASRASLGNSPLHF TGTGCCAGCAGGGCTAGTTTGGGGAATTCACCCCTCCACTTT TRBJ1-6 . few TRBV6-1
CASSRLGLQYEQYF TGTGCCAGCAGCAGGTTGGGACTACAGTACGAGCAGTACTTC TRBJ2-7 TRBD2 many TRBV7-2
CASRARPFTYNEQFF TGTGCCAGCAGGGCGAGACCCTTCACCTACAATGAGCAGTTCTTC TRBJ2-1 . . TRBV11-2
CCATFRDSGRTREQYF TGCTGTGCTACCTTCCGCGACAGCGGGAGAACGCGAGAGCAGTACTTC TRBJ2-7 TRBD2 . TRBV20-1
CASSSVGEQFF TGTGCCAGCAGCAGCGTGGGTGAGCAGTTCTTC TRBJ2-1 . many TRBV12-3/TRBV12-4
CASSYSSVVPGELFF TGTGCCAGCAGTTACTCGTCAGTGGTCCCCGGGGAGCTGTTTTTT TRBJ2-2 . many TRBV6-2/TRBV6-3
CASSLDWGEVYEQYF TGTGCCAGCAGCTTGGATTGGGGCGAAGTCTACGAGCAGTACTTC TRBJ2-7 . many TRBV7-2
CASSLSSRGIYEQYF TGTGCCAGCAGCTTAAGTAGCAGGGGAATTTACGAGCAGTACTTC TRBJ2-7 . many TRBV7-2
CSDRAGSSYNEQFF TGCAGCGACAGAGCGGGGAGCTCCTACAATGAGCAGTTCTTC TRBJ2-1 TRBD2 . TRBV29-1
CAAGGSGANVLTF TGTGCCGCAGGGGGCTCTGGGGCCAACGTCCTGACTTTC TRBJ2-6 TRBD1 many TRBV28
CASSPSGMAYEQYF TGTGCCAGCAGTCCCAGCGGGATGGCCTACGAGCAGTACTTC TRBJ2-7 TRBD2 many TRBV27
CASSLGGTTQYF TGTGCCAGCAGCTTAGGCGGGACAACGCAGTATTTT TRBJ2-3 . . TRBV7-9
CSVEDLRTQYF TGCAGCGTTGAAGATCTCCGGACCCAGTACTTC TRBJ2-5 . . TRBV29-1
CASSPSWRGLQETQYF TGTGCCAGCAGCCCATCGTGGAGGGGACTTCAAGAGACCCAGTACTTC TRBJ2-5 . many TRBV3-1
CSASRSLQETQYF TGCAGTGCTAGTAGGTCTCTCCAAGAGACCCAGTACTTC TRBJ2-5 . . TRBV20-1
CASRSGLAESSYEQYF TGCGCCAGCAGGTCAGGACTAGCGGAATCATCCTACGAGCAGTACTTC TRBJ2-7 TRBD2 few TRBV5-1
CASSPSRGRANEQFF TGTGCCAGCTCACCATCACGCGGGAGGGCCAATGAGCAGTTCTTC TRBJ2-1 TRBD2 few TRBV18
CSASVPDRTYEQYF TGCAGTGCTAGCGTTCCGGACAGGACCTACGAGCAGTACTTC TRBJ2-7 TRBD1 . TRBV20-1
CASSRSGGNTIYF TGTGCCAGCAGCCGTTCCGGCGGAAACACCATATATTTT TRBJ1-3 . few TRBV11-3
CASSLGLAGASSYNEQFF TGCGCCAGCAGCTTGGGGCTAGCGGGAGCATCCTCCTACAATGAGCAGTTCTTC TRBJ2-1 TRBD2 . TRBV5-1
CSAHEGLQNIQYF TGCAGTGCTCACGAGGGACTCCAAAACATTCAGTACTTC TRBJ2-4 . many TRBV20-1
CATSRVGIYEQYF TGTGCCACCAGCAGAGTGGGTATTTACGAGCAGTACTTC TRBJ2-7 . . TRBV15
CASSATAGTKSSYNEQFF TGTGCCAGCAGTGCTACCGCTGGGACTAAATCCTCCTACAATGAGCAGTTCTTC TRBJ2-1 TRBD2 few TRBV12-3/TRBV12-4
CASSPQGAENYEQYF TGTGCCAGCAGCCCTCAGGGGGCTGAGAACTACGAGCAGTACTTC TRBJ2-7 TRBD1 many TRBV9
CASRTSGTVGINEQFF TGCGCCAGCAGGACTAGCGGGACGGTAGGGATCAATGAGCAGTTCTTC TRBJ2-1 TRBD2 many TRBV5-1
CASSTKQSGEDTQYF TGTGCCAGCTCAACAAAACAATCCGGAGAAGATACGCAGTATTTT TRBJ2-3 . many TRBV18
CASTANPGMVYNEQFF TGTGCCAGCACCGCTAACCCGGGGATGGTCTACAATGAGCAGTTCTTC TRBJ2-1 . . TRBV6-2/TRBV6-3
CASSEPGVDGYTF TGTGCCAGCAGTGAACCAGGGGTGGATGGCTACACCTTC TRBJ1-2 . . TRBV25-1
CASSLGSGPDEQFF TGTGCCAGCAGTTTAGGAAGCGGACCCGACGAGCAGTTCTTC TRBJ2-1 . many TRBV12-3/TRBV12-4
CASSTDRPSSGNTIYF TGCGCCAGCAGCACAGACAGACCCTCCTCTGGAAACACCATATATTTT TRBJ1-3 . . TRBV5-1
CASSTRTGAGETQYF TGTGCCAGCAGTACCCGGACAGGGGCGGGAGAGACCCAGTACTTC TRBJ2-5 TRBD1 . TRBV12-3/TRBV12-4
CASSIRWNTEAFF TGTGCCAGTAGTATAAGGTGGAACACTGAAGCTTTCTTT TRBJ1-1 . few TRBV19
CASSLAILGGTEQYF TGTGCCAGCAGCTTAGCTATTTTAGGAGGCACCGAGCAGTACTTC TRBJ2-7 . . TRBV7-9
CASSQPSGSFSSTDTQYF TGTGCCAGCAGCCAGCCTAGCGGGAGTTTTTCTAGCACAGATACGCAGTATTTT TRBJ2-3 TRBD2 few TRBV4-2
CSARQGAGNTEAFF TGCAGTGCTAGACAGGGGGCCGGGAACACTGAAGCTTTCTTT TRBJ1-1 TRBD1 many TRBV20-1